This T cell receptor beta chain was found in a study of identical twins' blood T cells. Across the whole study: About 6 alpha and about 6 beta libraries together yielded 50 million to 65 million reads.

Libraries were made from RNA as TCR cDNA, using a modified protocol. Study processing details: Per-library CDR3 reads ranged 2.2 to 3.6 million; clonotypes, ~95,000 to ~550,000. TCRdb redid the calling of the 5' RACE reads with MiXCR, one entry per CDR3 protein. These V and J calls originate from TCRdb's pipeline instead of the authors' own analysis. Found here are roughly 340,000 distinct CDR3 sequences, around 30% of them singletons; the top ten hold about 6%. The V segment lost 4 bases and the J segment 7 bases; nucleotides outside the gene matches: 7. The germline CDR1 and CDR2 sequences are SGHNT and YYREEE (reference sequence). The CDR3 spans 14 residues. This clonotype has only a few counts.

The chain is built from TRBV5-4 and TRBJ1-4, with 7 bases aligning to TRBD1. Sequencing used PBMCs. The sequence was obtained from a woman aged 18-55 years in good health. This chain's CDR3 is CASSHDRDSEKLFF. CDR3 DNA sequence: TGTGCCAGCAGCCACGACAGGGACTCTGAAAAACTGTTTTTT.